This T cell receptor (beta chain) was obtained from a study of T cell responses to AZD1222 COVID-19 vaccine. Study summary: Pooling of second doses given at about 4 or about 12 weeks was done.

In its sample, this clone was seen once. Its specificity is unknown. Produced via immunoSEQ multiplex PCR; TCRdb's table is partial and in-frame only. Of 100,000 to 130,000 clones in the sample, roughly 90% were seen once. General study results and limits: Spike was spanned by vaccine-associated CD4 TCRs, which were dominant at 160-218 and 743-854. Donors were chiefly white British, with a greater number of females, and clonal diversity was perhaps underestimated.

The V end was cut by 1 base, the J end by 6 bases, with 17 bases between. This CDR3 is built from 16 residues. Germline V lookup: CDR1 SGHAT, CDR2 FQNNGV. The rearrangement uses TRBV11-2 and TRBJ2-3, with TRBD2 as a possible D gene (5 bases). The sequenced sample was peripheral blood, obtained on day 0 of AZD1222 vaccination. This TCR was sampled from an adult in good health. CDR3 in DNA: TGTGCCAGCAGCTTAGTTACGGGGAATGAAGCGGATACGCAGTATTTT. Residues: CASSLVTGNEADTQYF.